These T cell receptor beta chains were read from a single sample in a study of T-cell memory formation after mild COVID-19. TCRdb fed the 5' RACE reads into MiXCR, producing one record per CDR3 protein. The profile shows about 320,000 distinct CDR3 sequences, roughly an eighth of them singletons. Sequenced material: PBMCs or a T cell subset sorted from them (not recorded which). The receptors were sampled from a man aged 18 to 29 who had mild COVID-19 (a few samples of this study predate the infection). Cell type and time point are not known. CDR3s leave out the opening cysteine and the closing phenylalanine or tryptophan. D genes are given only for firm matches.

CDR3 | D | J | V
ASSPKQGNQPQH | TRBD1 | TRBJ1-5 | TRBV4-2
ASRLEGDTQY | - | TRBJ2-3 | TRBV11-2
ASSRDSYNSPLH | - | TRBJ1-6 | TRBV6-2/TRBV6-3
ASSPLVRTGDNEQF | TRBD1 | TRBJ2-1 | TRBV18
ASSHLAGGSGEQF | TRBD2 | TRBJ2-1 | TRBV3-1
ASSPGWSYNSPLH | - | TRBJ1-6 | TRBV9
ATRQGRLGEQF | TRBD1 | TRBJ2-1 | TRBV12-3/TRBV12-4
ASSTVGEADTDTQY | - | TRBJ2-3 | TRBV7-9
ASSLALGGGAGRKQF | TRBD2 | TRBJ2-1 | TRBV7-2
ASSWFRDTRSGANVLT | - | TRBJ2-6 | TRBV5-6
SASHPGLADTDTQY | TRBD2 | TRBJ2-3 | TRBV20-1